This entry lists 31 T cell receptor beta chains sequenced from one sample in a study of Ad26.COV2.S vaccination and SARS-CoV-2 variants. Sequencing was performed with immunoSEQ multiplex PCR; in TCRdb, only in-frame clones are kept and a portion is missing. In the table there are 380,000 or so clones, 88% of which are singletons. Noted treatment: around 19 received Ad26.COV2.S at low or high dose, single or two shots; roughly five received placebo; per-sample allocation not given. All samples were drawn on day 63, counting from the first vaccine or placebo injection. Sequenced here: peripheral blood, sampled in a trial of Ad26.COV2.S vaccine versus placebo. The receptors derive from a person between 18 and 65 years old who received the Ad26.COV2.S COVID-19 vaccine or a placebo.

This chain uses TRBV6-5 with TRBJ1-1; D unclear. V shed 7 bases and J shed 3 bases, with 12 bases lying between them. In germline, CDR1 is MNHEY, CDR2 SVGAGI. CDR3 length: 13 amino acids. This CDR3 reads CASTRESYTEAFF. CDR3 nucleotide sequence: TGTGCCAGCACCCGTGAGTCGTACACTGAAGCTTTCTTT.

The rearrangement links TRBV7-3 to TRBJ1-2; TRBD1 might be the D (5 bases). Germline lookup yields CDR1 SGHTA and CDR2 FQGTGA. The CDR3 has 13 residues. Trimming left V 5 bases short and J 5 bases short, with 12 bases between. As DNA, the CDR3 is TGTGCCAGCAGCCCTTCCGGGGGTTATGGCTACACCTTC. It specifies CASSPSGGYGYTF.

There are a few counts of this clone. The chain couples TRBV15 to TRBJ2-3; no clear D gene. The CDR3 has 13 amino acids. Per germline, CDR1 LNHNV and CDR2 YYDKDF (reference sequence). The V gene lost 0 bases and the J gene lost 8 bases, with 9 bases spanning the gap. CDR3 in amino acids: CATSRDYSGTQYF. The CDR3 nucleotides are TGTGCCACCAGCAGAGACTATTCAGGTACGCAGTATTTT.

This chain uses TRBV5-1 with TRBJ2-3; D possibly uses TRBD1 or TRBD2 (5 bases each). Germline lookup yields CDR1 SGHRS and CDR2 YFSETQ. The CDR3 spans 14 residues. Trimming pared 4 bases from V and 0 bases from J, leaving 9 bases between. The CDR3: CASSRWDSTDTQYF. The DNA for the CDR3 is TGCGCCAGCAGCCGCTGGGACAGCACAGATACGCAGTATTTT.

The chain couples TRBV4-2 to TRBJ2-3, with no clear D. V gave up 1 base and J gave up 0 bases, with 8 bases separating them. This CDR3 comprises 15 residues. Germline V gene sequence: CDR1 LGHNA, CDR2 YNFKEQ. The CDR3 region is CASSQAESSTDTQYF. For the CDR3, the DNA is TGTGCCAGCAGCCAAGCGGAGTCTAGCACAGATACGCAGTATTTT.

The CDR3 DNA sequence: TGTGCCAGTCTTCCTCGTTCTAGTGGGACAGGGCTTACGGGGTCTTTCTTT. Translating it yields CASLPRSSGTGLTGSFF. The chain links TRBV19 to TRBJ1-1; TRBD1 agrees at 9 bases. The CDR3 covers 17 residues. Looked up from germline, CDR1 is LNHDA and CDR2 is SQIVND (reference sequence). The ends lost 8 bases at V and 12 bases at J; junction bases unmatched: 25.

The chain recombines TRBV7-9 with TRBJ1-1, with D perhaps TRBD1 (5 bases). Deletions cut 1 base from V and 7 bases from J, with 10 bases between. This CDR3 region has 13 residues. Germline CDR1 is SEHNR and CDR2 is FQNEAQ (reference sequence). CDR3 loop: CASSLGWDGEAFF. CDR3 bases: TGTGCCAGCAGCTTAGGGTGGGACGGTGAAGCTTTCTTT.

DNA for the CDR3: TGCGCCAGCAGCCAAGAAAATAGCTTCTACGAGCAGTACTTC. It yields the protein CASSQENSFYEQYF. V and J are TRBV4-1 and TRBJ2-7; D not certain. The CDR3 runs 14 residues. The V end lost 0 bases, the J end lost 3 bases, and 9 bases lay between the germline ends. The germline V gene has CDR1 MGHRA and CDR2 YSYEKL.

A note on this clone: The junction and the germline gene differ at one end; a read error may be behind it. J is TRBJ2-2 and V is TRBV19; 8 bases align to TRBD2. CDR1 is LNHDA, CDR2 SQIVND, per germline (reference sequence). The CDR3 runs to 16 residues. The CDR3 is CASSIGGGRFSGELFF. Here the CDR3 DNA reads TGTGCCAGCAGTATCGGCGGGGGGCGATTTTCCGGGGAGCTGTTTTTT.

V is TRBV4-2 and J is TRBJ1-2; TRBD1 matches 7 bases. This CDR3 has 18 residues. CDR1 and CDR2 from the germline V gene are LGHNA and YNFKEQ. V dropped 0 bases and J dropped 4; count of bases not matched to a gene: 14. The CDR3 here is CASSQDLEGGGIGYGYTF. The CDR3 region has the DNA TGTGCCAGCAGCCAAGATTTGGAAGGGGGCGGGATTGGCTATGGCTACACCTTC.

The chain links TRBV15 to TRBJ1-3; no reliable D call. Germline V gene sequence: CDR1 LNHNV, CDR2 YYDKDF (reference sequence). The CDR3 length is 15 residues. Trimming removed 3 bases at V and 0 bases at J, with 9 bases between. The CDR3 DNA sequence: TGTGCCACCAGCAGGGGTCTTAGCTCTGGAAACACCATATATTTT. The encoded protein is CATSRGLSSGNTIYF.

This rearrangement joins TRBV4-1 to TRBJ2-2; D is uncertain. Germline CDR1 reads MGHRA; CDR2 reads YSYEKL. Trimming shortened V by 4 bases and J by 5 bases, and 5 bases separated the two germline ends. This CDR3 spans 12 amino acids. DNA of the CDR3: TGCGCCAGCAGCCTGAGAACCGGGGAGCTGTTTTTT. This codes for CASSLRTGELFF.

The chain carries TRBV6-6 and TRBJ2-7, with 8 bases lining up with TRBD1. Trimming at V came to 1 base and at J to 0 bases, leaving 2 bases not matched to a gene. This CDR3 spans 15 amino acids. The germline CDR1 and CDR2 sequences are MNHNY and SVGAGI (reference sequence). In nucleotides, the CDR3 is TGTGCCAGCAGTTACTGGACAGGGTTCTCCTACGAGCAGTACTTC. Translated, it gives CASSYWTGFSYEQYF.

The rearrangement joins TRBV7-3 to TRBJ1-4; D uncertain. Trimming shortened V by 5 bases and J by 4 bases, and 17 bases separated the two germline ends. The CDR3 sequence is 16 residues long. Germline assignment: CDR1 SGHTA and CDR2 FQGTGA. For the CDR3, the DNA is TGTGCCAGCAGCCCAGTGGGTCAGGAGATTAATGAAAAACTGTTTTTT. As protein: CASSPVGQEINEKLFF.

This chain's CDR3 is CASSALRGAGYGYTF. The CDR3, as DNA: TGTGCCAGCAGTGCCCTCAGGGGGGCTGGCTATGGCTACACCTTC. V and J are TRBV27 and TRBJ1-2; TRBD1 aligns across 7 bases. This CDR3 spans 15 amino acids. V lost 5 bases, J lost 4 bases, and 10 bases stayed unmatched. Germline values: CDR1 MNHEY, CDR2 SMNVEV (reference sequence).

The chain recombines TRBV7-9 with TRBJ1-5; perhaps TRBD1 as D (6 bases). Germline V gives CDR1 SEHNR, CDR2 FQNEAQ (reference sequence). This CDR3 contains 15 residues. Trimming took 5 bases from V and 1 from J, leaving 12 bases between them. Here the CDR3 reads CASSPDRRSNQPQHF. Written as DNA, the CDR3 is TGTGCCAGCAGCCCGGACAGACGGAGCAATCAGCCCCAGCATTTT.

The chain uses TRBV15 and TRBJ1-1; no definite D call. Looked up from germline, CDR1 is LNHNV and CDR2 is YYDKDF (reference sequence). The V end was cut by 4 bases, the J end by 8 bases, with 11 bases between. The CDR3 extends over 12 amino acids. The CDR3 loop reads CATSTVIREAFF. The CDR3 bases are TGTGCCACCAGCACGGTTATAAGAGAAGCTTTCTTT.

The CDR3 reads CASSPTPRTGTEAFF. CDR3 DNA: TGCGCCAGCAGCCCGACCCCTAGGACAGGCACTGAAGCTTTCTTT. The V gene is TRBV5-1, the J gene TRBJ1-1, with 7 positions matching TRBD1. Trimming cost V 4 bases and J 4 bases; bases outside gene matches: 10. CDR3 length: 15 amino acids. Germline V gives CDR1 SGHRS, CDR2 YFSETQ.

The chain recombines TRBV30 with TRBJ1-1; 7 nucleotides line up with TRBD1. In germline, CDR1 is GTSNPN, CDR2 SVGIG (reference sequence). V shed 4 bases, J shed 4 bases, and the junction held 6 bases outside the gene matches. The CDR3 has 13 amino acids. The CDR3 bases are TGTGCCTGGAATCAGGGGGTTGTCACTGAAGCTTTCTTT. Its translation: CAWNQGVVTEAFF.

The chain uses TRBV27 and TRBJ2-2, with D tentatively TRBD2 (6 bases). Per the germline V gene, CDR1 is MNHEY and CDR2 is SMNVEV (reference sequence). V was clipped by 6 bases and J by 1 base, with 12 bases between them. CDR3 length: 15 residues. The CDR3 reads CASSSGELNTGELFF. The CDR3 DNA sequence: TGTGCCAGCAGCTCGGGGGAGTTGAACACCGGGGAGCTGTTTTTT.

The V call is TRBV30, the J call TRBJ1-6; D unclear. This CDR3 contains 13 residues. Trimming left V 3 bases short and J 7 bases short, with 10 bases between. CDR1 GTSNPN and CDR2 SVGIG come from the germline V gene (reference sequence). In DNA form, the CDR3 reads TGTGCCTGGAGGACTCTTGGGAATTCACCCCTCCACTTT. Encoded protein: CAWRTLGNSPLHF.

V is TRBV30 and J is TRBJ2-2; no firm D call. The CDR3 is 14 amino acids. Between the trimmed V and J ends, which lost 8 bases and 0 bases, there was a span of 13 bases. From germline, CDR1 is GTSNPN and CDR2 SVGIG (reference sequence). DNA for the CDR3: TGTGCCGGTTCGAGACTGACGAACACCGGGGAGCTGTTTTTT. Amino acids: CAGSRLTNTGELFF. Looking up the rest from reference TRBV30 and TRBJ2-2 gives the full variable domain: SQTIHQWPATLVQPVGSPLSLECTVEGTSNPNLYWYRQAAGRGLQLLFYSVGIGQISSEVPQNLSASRPQDRQFILSSKKLLLSDSGFYLCAGSRLTNTGELFFGEGSRLTVL.

The V gene is TRBV27, the J gene TRBJ1-1, with D possibly TRBD1 on 5 matching bases. With 5 bases removed from V and 2 bases from J, the gap between germline ends came to 12 bases. The germline gives CDR1 MNHEY, CDR2 SMNVEV (reference sequence). The CDR3 runs 14 residues. Written as DNA, the CDR3 is TGTGCCAGCAGTCCTATCCGGGACAACACTGAAGCTTTCTTT. Protein sequence: CASSPIRDNTEAFF.

V and J are TRBV7-3 and TRBJ2-1; 10 nucleotides agree with TRBD1. This CDR3 is 16 amino acids long. The germline V gene encodes CDR1 SGHTA and CDR2 FQGTGA. Germline trimming cut 2 bases from V and 7 bases from J; bases unmatched to any gene: 8. CDR3 nucleotides: TGTGCCAGCAGCTTATCGACCGGGACAGGGGAAAATGAGCAGTTCTTC. This gives the protein CASSLSTGTGENEQFF.

Of note for this clone: Other nucleotide sequences from this sample produce the same CDR3. V is TRBV18 and J is TRBJ2-1, with TRBD1 matching over 8 bases. Per the germline V gene, CDR1 is KGHSH and CDR2 is LQKENI. The CDR3 is 15 amino acids. Trimming took 2 bases from V and 0 from J; bases not matched to a gene: 0. The CDR3 loop is CASSPDRGSYNEQFF. CDR3 in DNA: TGTGCCAGCTCACCAGACAGGGGCTCCTACAATGAGCAGTTCTTC.

This clone was seen just once. This chain joins TRBV11-2 and TRBJ1-4; a weak D match, TRBD1 (5 bases). The germline V gene encodes CDR1 SGHAT and CDR2 FQNNGV. V was cut by 5 bases and J by 1 base, with 17 bases left in between. This CDR3 is 17 amino acids long. The CDR3 region has the DNA TGTGCCAGCAGCCCAACGGGAACCAGGGTAACTAATGAAAAACTGTTTTTT. Translation gives CASSPTGTRVTNEKLFF.

This clone has a single count. Other DNA sequences in the same sample also yield this CDR3. V is TRBV19 and J is TRBJ2-3; D is uncertain. CDR1 is LNHDA, CDR2 SQIVND, per germline (reference sequence). The CDR3 covers 15 residues. V lost 5 bases to trimming and J lost 1 base, with 13 bases between them. The CDR3 nucleotides read TGTGCCAGTAGTCCCGGTCCGGACCGCACAGATACGCAGTATTTT. Translated, it gives CASSPGPDRTDTQYF. The whole variable domain, filled in from reference TRBV19 and TRBJ2-3, reads DGGITQSPKYLFRKEGQNVTLSCEQNLNHDAMYWYRQDPGQGLRLIYYSQIVNDFQKGDIAEGYSVSREKKESFPLTVTSAQKNPTAFYLCASSPGPDRTDTQYFGPGTRLTVL.

The V call is TRBV28, the J call TRBJ1-5; no definite D call. The germline V gene encodes CDR1 MDHEN and CDR2 SYDVKM. The ends were cut back, 6 bases at V and 7 bases at J, with 10 bases in the middle. The CDR3 spans 12 residues. The CDR3 reads CASSPGRQPQHF. DNA of the CDR3: TGTGCCAGCAGCCCAGGACGGCAGCCCCAGCATTTT.

J is TRBJ2-7 and V is TRBV2; D possibly matches TRBD1 or TRBD2 (6 bases each). CDR1 is SNHLY, CDR2 FYNNEI, per germline. The length of the CDR3 is 12 residues. Trimming took off 7 bases at V and 4 bases at J, with 11 bases between the two ends. This CDR3 is CASKGDLYEQYF. DNA of the CDR3: TGTGCCAGCAAGGGGGACTTATACGAGCAGTACTTC.

The V gene is TRBV6-5, the J gene TRBJ1-1; no reliable D call. V was cut by 0 bases and J by 10 bases, with 18 bases left in between. The V gene's germline CDR1 is MNHEY and CDR2 SVGAGI. The CDR3 runs to 15 residues. The CDR3 sequence is CASSYSRSIRNRAFF. The DNA for the CDR3 is TGTGCCAGCAGTTACTCCCGAAGTATCAGGAACAGAGCTTTCTTT.

V gene TRBV3-1 (or the pseudogene TRBV3-2) combines with J gene TRBJ2-7; D call uncertain. The CDR3 consists of 16 residues. V shed 4 bases and J shed 3 bases, with 19 bases lying between them. Germline CDR1 reads LGHDT; CDR2 reads YNNKEL (reference sequence). The CDR3 here is CASSPSWPQTLYEQYF. The CDR3 region has the DNA TGTGCCAGCAGCCCGAGTTGGCCCCAGACCCTCTACGAGCAGTACTTC.